Each of the 7 T cell receptor beta chains below was sequenced from the same sample in a study of shared clonotypes between healthy human individuals. The assay was immunoSEQ multiplex PCR, and TCRdb's table has in-frame clones only and misses some. The repertoire consists of about 2.3 million clones, with around 92% occurring once and the leading ten covering approximately 0.41%. Sample: naive CD4+ T cells from PBMCs. The subset here: CD45RA+ positively selected. These receptors came from a man younger than 35 in good health. Some clones in this sample may be carry-over from other donors' samples.

The chain links TRBV2 to TRBJ2-7, with 7 bases fitting TRBD1. The CDR3 loop spans 13 amino acids. V was clipped by 5 bases and J by 4 bases; unmatched bases: 5. Per the germline V gene, CDR1 is SNHLY and CDR2 is FYNNEI. The CDR3 sequence: CASSSEGQYEQYF. Written as DNA, the CDR3 is TGTGCCAGCAGTTCCGAGGGACAGTACGAGCAGTACTTC.

The chain joins TRBV28 to TRBJ1-2; D is undetermined. V was cut by 2 bases and J by 5 bases, with 12 bases left in between. In germline, CDR1 is MDHEN, CDR2 SYDVKM. The CDR3 totals 14 residues. The CDR3 DNA reads as TGTGCCAGCAGTTTAGAGGGCAGCACGTATGGCTACACCTTC. This sequence encodes CASSLEGSTYGYTF.

The V gene is TRBV7-8, the J gene TRBJ1-4; D is unclear. The ends were cut back, 5 bases at V and 4 bases at J, with 17 bases in the middle. The length of the CDR3 is 16 residues. Germline V gene sequence: CDR1 SGHVS, CDR2 FQNEAQ. The CDR3, as DNA: TGTGCCAGCAGCCTTCGCGTTAGGGTCGATAATGAAAAACTGTTTTTT. This translates into CASSLRVRVDNEKLFF.

The gene calls are TRBV7-9 and TRBJ2-1, with 9 bases matching TRBD2. The CDR3 length is 15 residues. Trimming cost V 5 bases and J 7 bases; bases outside gene matches: 9. CDR1 is SEHNR, CDR2 FQNEAQ, per germline (reference sequence). The CDR3 loop reads CASSPMVAGANEQFF. The CDR3 DNA reads as TGTGCCAGCAGCCCGATGGTAGCGGGAGCGAATGAGCAGTTCTTC.

The chain links TRBV12-5 to TRBJ2-5, with D uncertain. The germline V gene has CDR1 LGHNT and CDR2 FRNRAP. The CDR3 sequence is 13 residues long. Trimming stripped 5 bases from V and 7 bases from J, with 14 bases between. The CDR3 is CASGPSNFATQYF. The CDR3 DNA reads TGTGCTAGTGGTCCGAGTAATTTTGCGACCCAGTACTTC.

This chain joins TRBV30 and TRBJ1-4; D not resolved. The CDR3 runs 15 residues. Germline CDR1 reads GTSNPN; CDR2 reads SVGIG (reference sequence). The V end was cut by 2 bases, the J end by 8 bases, with 18 bases between. The CDR3 loop is CAWSLPEAGKEKLFF. CDR3 DNA sequence: TGTGCCTGGAGTTTGCCCGAGGCTGGGAAGGAAAAACTGTTTTTT.

The chain has TRBV7-2 and TRBJ2-3; D is ambiguous. Trimming stripped 1 base from V and 2 bases from J, with 4 bases between. This CDR3 is built from 13 residues. Germline CDR1 and CDR2: SGHTA and FQGNSA. The DNA of the CDR3 is TGTGCCAGCAGCTTAGACCTCACAGATACGCAGTATTTT. This encodes CASSLDLTDTQYF.